This TCR beta chain was sequenced in a study of shared clonotypes between healthy human individuals. Study-level information: A few men and two women, aged 18 to 49, were donors. Study-wide findings and caveats: Generation of non-shared clonotypes was less probable than generation of clonotypes shared by all four donors.

CD45RO-negative cells were positively selected for CCR7, leaving out terminally differentiated effector memory CD45RA+ cells. This table comes from immunoSEQ multiplex PCR, and its TCRdb copy is limited to in-frame clones, with some not included. The sample holds about 2,200,000 clones, 90% to 95% seen once. Germline CDR1 reads LNHDA; CDR2 reads SQIVND (reference sequence). V was pared by 5 bases and J by 4 bases, with 4 bases of the junction left unmatched. The CDR3 is 13 residues long. Turning to this clone: Its antigen is not identified. Within the sample, other DNA sequences also encode this same CDR3.

The chain is built from TRBV19 and TRBJ2-7, with 8 bases aligning to TRBD2. This receptor was taken from a man in his late teens or twenties in good health. Some clones in this sample may be carry-over from other donors' samples. Sequencing input: naive CD8+ T cells from PBMCs. The CDR3 spells CASSPGGVYEQYF. CDR3 in DNA: TGTGCCAGTAGTCCCGGGGGGGTGTACGAGCAGTACTTC. Combining the CDR3 with reference TRBV19 and TRBJ2-7 gives the whole variable domain DGGITQSPKYLFRKEGQNVTLSCEQNLNHDAMYWYRQDPGQGLRLIYYSQIVNDFQKGDIAEGYSVSREKKESFPLTVTSAQKNPTAFYLCASSPGGVYEQYFGPGTRLTVT.